This T cell receptor beta chain originates from a study of human T cells and chemical hapten exposure. The time point was: pre-sensitization, week 0. Treatment: therapeutic diphenylcyclopropenone sensitization with weekly scalp DPC. Only after blood had been drawn was each patch test applied. This clonotype was counted a few times. TCRdb reprocessed the RACE reads with MiXCR, giving one entry per CDR3 protein. The data show tens of thousands of distinct CDR3 sequences, approximately 9.9% seen once. Germline assignment: CDR1 MDHEN and CDR2 SYDVKM. The length of the CDR3 is 14 residues. Trimming shortened V by 3 bases and J by 2 bases, and 9 bases separated the two germline ends.

The sample consisted of whole blood, taken in connection with sensitization to the hapten diphenylcyclopropenone (DPC). The sequence derives from a man in his forties or fifties with alopecia areata. Some clones in this sample may be carry-over from other donors' samples. This chain uses TRBV28 with TRBJ2-3, with D perhaps TRBD2 (6 bases). The CDR3: CASSFGGLTDTQYF. CDR3 DNA sequence: TGTGCCAGCAGTTTTGGGGGACTCACAGATACGCAGTATTTT. Looking up the rest from reference TRBV28 and TRBJ2-3 gives the full variable domain: DVKVTQSSRYLVKRTGEKVFLECVQDMDHENMFWYRQDPGLGLRLIYFSYDVKMKEKGDIPEGYSVSREKKERFSLILESASTNQTSMYLCASSFGGLTDTQYFGPGTRLTVL.